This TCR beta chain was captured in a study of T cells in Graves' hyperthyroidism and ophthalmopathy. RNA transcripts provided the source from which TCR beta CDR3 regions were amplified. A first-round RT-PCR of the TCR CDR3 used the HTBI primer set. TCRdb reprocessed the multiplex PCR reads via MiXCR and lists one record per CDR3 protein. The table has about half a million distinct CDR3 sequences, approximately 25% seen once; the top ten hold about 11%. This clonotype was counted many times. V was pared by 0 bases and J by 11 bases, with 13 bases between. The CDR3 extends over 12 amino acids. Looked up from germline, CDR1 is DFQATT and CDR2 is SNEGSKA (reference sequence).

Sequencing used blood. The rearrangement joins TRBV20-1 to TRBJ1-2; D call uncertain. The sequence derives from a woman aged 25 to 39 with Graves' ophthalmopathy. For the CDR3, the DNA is TGCAGTGCTAGAGATAGCGGGTTTCGGTACACCTTC. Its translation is CSARDSGFRYTF.